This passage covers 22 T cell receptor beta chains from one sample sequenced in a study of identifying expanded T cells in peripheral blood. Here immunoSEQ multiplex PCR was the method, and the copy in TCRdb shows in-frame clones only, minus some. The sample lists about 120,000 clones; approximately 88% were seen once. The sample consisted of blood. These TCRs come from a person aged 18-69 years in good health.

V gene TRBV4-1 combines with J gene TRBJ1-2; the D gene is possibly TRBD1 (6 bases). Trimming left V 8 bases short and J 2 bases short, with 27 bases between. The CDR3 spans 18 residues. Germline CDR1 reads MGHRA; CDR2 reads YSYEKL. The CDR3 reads CASRQDRAGHALNYGYTF. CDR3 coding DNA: TGCGCCAGCCGACAGGACCGCGCCGGACACGCCCTCAACTATGGCTACACCTTC.

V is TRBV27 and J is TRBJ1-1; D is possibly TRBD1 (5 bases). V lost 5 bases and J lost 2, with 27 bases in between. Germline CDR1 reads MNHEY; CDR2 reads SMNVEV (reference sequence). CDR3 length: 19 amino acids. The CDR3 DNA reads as TGTGCCAGCAGTCTAACCCCCCCAGGGATCAGCACGATAAACACTGAAGCTTTCTTT. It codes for CASSLTPPGISTINTEAFF.

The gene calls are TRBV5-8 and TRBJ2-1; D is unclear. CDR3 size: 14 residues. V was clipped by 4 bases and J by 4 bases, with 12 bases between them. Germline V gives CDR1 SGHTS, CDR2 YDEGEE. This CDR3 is CASSQPNSYNEQFF. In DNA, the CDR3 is TGTGCCAGCAGCCAGCCAAACTCATACAATGAGCAGTTCTTC.

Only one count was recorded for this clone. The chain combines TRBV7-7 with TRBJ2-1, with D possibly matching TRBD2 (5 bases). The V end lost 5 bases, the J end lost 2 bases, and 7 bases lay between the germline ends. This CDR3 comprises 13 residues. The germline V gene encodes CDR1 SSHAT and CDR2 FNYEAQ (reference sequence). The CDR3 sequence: CASSVGTYNEQFF. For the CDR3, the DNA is TGTGCCAGCAGCGTCGGGACCTACAATGAGCAGTTCTTC.

The CDR3 DNA reads as TGTGCCAGTACCCCCTCGGGTAATTCACCCCTCCACTTT. It yields the protein CASTPSGNSPLHF. The chain is built from TRBV19 and TRBJ1-6; the D is unclear. The CDR3 totals 13 residues. Germline V CDR1 and CDR2: LNHDA, SQIVND (reference sequence). Between the trimmed V and J ends, which lost 7 bases and 6 bases, there was a span of 10 bases.

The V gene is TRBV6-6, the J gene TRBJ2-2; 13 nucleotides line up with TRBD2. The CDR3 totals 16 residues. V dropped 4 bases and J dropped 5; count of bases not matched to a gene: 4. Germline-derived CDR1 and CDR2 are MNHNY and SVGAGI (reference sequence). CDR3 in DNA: TGTGCCAGCAGTTTCGGACTAGCGGGGGATACCGGGGAGCTGTTTTTT. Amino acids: CASSFGLAGDTGELFF.

In DNA, the CDR3 is TGCGCCAGCAGCTTGTCTGCAATGAACACTGAAGCTTTCTTT. Translation gives CASSLSAMNTEAFF. This chain joins TRBV5-1 and TRBJ1-1, with D uncertain. V was cut by 1 base and J by 0 bases, with 7 bases left in between. Germline V gene sequence: CDR1 SGHRS, CDR2 YFSETQ. The CDR3 runs 14 residues.

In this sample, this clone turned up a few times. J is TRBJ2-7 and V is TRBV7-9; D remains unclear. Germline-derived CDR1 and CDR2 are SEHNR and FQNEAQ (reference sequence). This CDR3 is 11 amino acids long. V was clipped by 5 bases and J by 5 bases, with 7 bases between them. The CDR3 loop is CASSRIDEQYF. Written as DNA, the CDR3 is TGTGCCAGCAGCCGCATCGACGAGCAGTACTTC.

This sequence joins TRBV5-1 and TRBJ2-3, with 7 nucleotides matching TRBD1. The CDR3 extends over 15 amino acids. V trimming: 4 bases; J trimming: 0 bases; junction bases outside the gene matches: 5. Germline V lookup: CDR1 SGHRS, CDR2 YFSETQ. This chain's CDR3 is CASSPQGRSTDTQYF. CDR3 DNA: TGCGCCAGCAGCCCACAGGGGCGTAGCACAGATACGCAGTATTTT.

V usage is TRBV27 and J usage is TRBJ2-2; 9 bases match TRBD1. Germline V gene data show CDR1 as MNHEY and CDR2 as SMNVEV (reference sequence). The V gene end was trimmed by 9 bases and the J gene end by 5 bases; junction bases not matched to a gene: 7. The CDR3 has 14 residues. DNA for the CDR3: TGTGCCAGTCGTGGACAGGGGCGGACCGGGGAGCTGTTTTTT. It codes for CASRGQGRTGELFF.

The CDR3 sequence: CASSFPWQNEQFF. DNA for the CDR3: TGTGCCAGCAGCTTCCCTTGGCAGAATGAGCAGTTCTTC. The rearrangement uses TRBV11-2 and TRBJ2-1; D gene unclear. The CDR3 has 13 residues. Trimming cost V 3 bases and J 7 bases, with 10 bases left between them. The germline V gene encodes CDR1 SGHAT and CDR2 FQNNGV.

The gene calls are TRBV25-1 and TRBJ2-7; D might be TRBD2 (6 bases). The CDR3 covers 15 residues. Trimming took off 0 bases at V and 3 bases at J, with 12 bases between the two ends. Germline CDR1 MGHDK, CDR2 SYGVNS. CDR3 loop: CASSEYGDLNYEQYF. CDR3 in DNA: TGTGCCAGCAGTGAATACGGGGACTTAAACTACGAGCAGTACTTC.

The CDR3 loop is CASSLGGQEAFF. For the CDR3, the DNA is TGTGCCAGCAGCTTGGGGGGACAGGAAGCTTTCTTT. The V call is TRBV5-6, the J call TRBJ1-1; the match to TRBD1 covers 7 bases. The CDR3 has 12 amino acids. Germline values: CDR1 SGHDT, CDR2 YYEEEE. V gave up 0 bases and J gave up 8 bases; unmatched junction bases: 1. The whole variable domain, filled in from reference TRBV5-6 and TRBJ1-1, reads DAGVTQSPTHLIKTRGQQVTLRCSPKSGHDTVSWYQQALGQGPQFIFQYYEEEERQRGNFPDRFSGHQFPNYSSELNVNALLLGDSALYLCASSLGGQEAFFGQGTRLTVV.

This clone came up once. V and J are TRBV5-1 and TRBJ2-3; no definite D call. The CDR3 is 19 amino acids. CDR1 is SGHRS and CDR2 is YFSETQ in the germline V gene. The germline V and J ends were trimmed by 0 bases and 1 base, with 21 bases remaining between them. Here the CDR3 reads CASSLGPAEAFLRTDTQYF. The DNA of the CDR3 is TGCGCCAGCAGCTTGGGTCCGGCCGAGGCCTTCCTGCGCACAGATACGCAGTATTTT.

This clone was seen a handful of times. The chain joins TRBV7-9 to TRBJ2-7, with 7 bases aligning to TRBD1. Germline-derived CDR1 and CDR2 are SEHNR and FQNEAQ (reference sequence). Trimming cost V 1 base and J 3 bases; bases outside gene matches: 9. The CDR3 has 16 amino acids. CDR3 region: CASSLDSGQLRYEQYF. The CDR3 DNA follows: TGTGCCAGCAGCTTAGATTCGGGACAGCTACGCTACGAGCAGTACTTC.

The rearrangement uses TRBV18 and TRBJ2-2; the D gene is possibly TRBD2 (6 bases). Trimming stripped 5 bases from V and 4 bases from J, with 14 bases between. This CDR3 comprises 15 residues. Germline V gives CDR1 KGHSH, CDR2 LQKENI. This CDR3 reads CASSSRELRTGELFF. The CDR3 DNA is TGTGCCAGCTCAAGCCGGGAGCTGCGCACCGGGGAGCTGTTTTTT.

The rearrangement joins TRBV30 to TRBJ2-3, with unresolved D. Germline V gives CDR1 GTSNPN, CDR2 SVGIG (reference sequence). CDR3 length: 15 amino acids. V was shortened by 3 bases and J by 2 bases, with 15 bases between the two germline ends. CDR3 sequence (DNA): TGTGCCTGGAGGCTCGGGCTGACTCACACAGATACGCAGTATTTT. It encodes CAWRLGLTHTDTQYF.

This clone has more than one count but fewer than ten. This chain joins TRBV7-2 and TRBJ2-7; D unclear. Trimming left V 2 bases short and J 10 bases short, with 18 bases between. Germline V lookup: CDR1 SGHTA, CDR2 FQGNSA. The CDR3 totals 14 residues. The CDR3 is CASSLSGRPFEQYF. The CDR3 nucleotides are TGTGCCAGCAGCTTATCGGGCAGACCCTTTGAACAGTACTTC.

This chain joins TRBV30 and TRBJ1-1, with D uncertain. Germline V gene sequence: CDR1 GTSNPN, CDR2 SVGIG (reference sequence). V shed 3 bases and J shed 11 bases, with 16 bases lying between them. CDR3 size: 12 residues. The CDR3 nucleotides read TGTGCCTGGAGGGCAGGAGCTGCGTGGGCTTTCTTT. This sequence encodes CAWRAGAAWAFF.

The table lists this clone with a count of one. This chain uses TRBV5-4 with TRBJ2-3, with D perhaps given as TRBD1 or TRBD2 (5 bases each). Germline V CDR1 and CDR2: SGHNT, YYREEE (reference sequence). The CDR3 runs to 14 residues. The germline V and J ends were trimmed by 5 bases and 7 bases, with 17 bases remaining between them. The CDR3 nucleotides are TGTGCCAGCAGTTCCGGGACCAGCGGAAATACGCAGTATTTT. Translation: CASSSGTSGNTQYF.

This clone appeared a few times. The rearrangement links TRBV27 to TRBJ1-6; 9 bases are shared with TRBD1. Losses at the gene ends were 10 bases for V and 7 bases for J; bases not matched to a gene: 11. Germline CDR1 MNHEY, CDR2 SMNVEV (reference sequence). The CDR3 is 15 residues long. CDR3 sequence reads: CATKTGTGSNSPLHF. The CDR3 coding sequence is TGTGCCACCAAAACCGGGACAGGGTCCAATTCACCCCTCCACTTT.

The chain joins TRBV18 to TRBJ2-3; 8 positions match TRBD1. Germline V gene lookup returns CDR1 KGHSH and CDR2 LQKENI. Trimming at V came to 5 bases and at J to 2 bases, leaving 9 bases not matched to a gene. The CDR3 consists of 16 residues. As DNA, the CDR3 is TGTGCCAGCTCAACGGCAGGGGGCTGGGTCACAGATACGCAGTATTTT. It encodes CASSTAGGWVTDTQYF.